These 5 T cell receptor beta chains originate from one sample sequenced in a study of blood T cell repertoires in COVID-19. TCRdb's copy holds only in-frame clones and misses some; the assay was immunoSEQ multiplex PCR. In the table there are some 130,000 clones, about four fifths of which are singletons. Sequencing was done on a sample of peripheral blood. Receptor source: a woman between 25 and 40 years old who had recovered from COVID-19.

This chain uses TRBV5-1 with TRBJ1-6; TRBD1 matches 7 bases. Per germline, CDR1 SGHRS and CDR2 YFSETQ. The CDR3 extends over 18 amino acids. The ends lost 2 bases at V and 4 bases at J; junction bases unmatched: 12. For the CDR3, the DNA is TGCGCCAGCAGCTTCACCGGGACAGTGACCCCTTATAATTCACCCCTCCACTTT. It translates to CASSFTGTVTPYNSPLHF.

This chain connects TRBV7-8 to TRBJ2-3, with TRBD1 identical over 8 bases. Germline CDR1 and CDR2: SGHVS and FQNEAQ. This CDR3 has 14 amino acids. V shed 1 base, J shed 7 bases, and the junction held 4 bases outside the gene matches. CDR3 sequence: CASSLGTGSYTQYF. In nucleotides, the CDR3 is TGTGCCAGCAGCTTAGGGACAGGGTCCTATACGCAGTATTTT.

The chain has TRBV7-2 and TRBJ1-3, with no clear D. CDR1 is SGHTA and CDR2 is FQGNSA in the germline V gene. The CDR3 spans 14 residues. V lost 6 bases to trimming and J lost 0 bases, with 9 bases between them. The CDR3 coding sequence is TGTGCCAGCAGTAAATCGAGCTCTGGAAACACCATATATTTT. This gives the protein CASSKSSSGNTIYF.

This clone was seen only once. The chain has TRBV5-1 and TRBJ2-2; 7 nucleotides agree with TRBD2. The CDR3 length is 14 residues. The ends lost 5 bases at V and 0 bases at J; junction bases unmatched: 1. CDR1 and CDR2 from the germline V gene are SGHRS and YFSETQ. In nucleotides, the CDR3 is TGCGCCAGCAGGGGGGGGTCGAACACCGGGGAGCTGTTTTTT. Amino acids: CASRGGSNTGELFF.

The rearrangement links TRBV9 to TRBJ2-1; 9 bases are shared with TRBD2. J was trimmed by 5 bases and V by 0 bases; bases with no gene match: 0. Germline V lookup: CDR1 SGDLS, CDR2 YYNGEE. The CDR3 has 14 residues. The CDR3 region is CASSVVAGDNEQFF. The CDR3 DNA is TGTGCCAGCAGCGTAGTAGCGGGAGACAATGAGCAGTTCTTC.